The rows below give T cell receptor beta chains drawn from one sample of a study of T cell clones after liver transplantation. Some clones are missing from TCRdb's copy, which holds only in-frame ones; the method was immunoSEQ multiplex PCR. The data show several thousand clones, 80% seen once. Source: CD8+ T cells from blood, taken approximately 3.5 years after liver transplant. The receptors shown here come from a human patient who received a liver transplant. A share of the T cells may be of graft donor origin. Each CDR3 is given with its conserved first and last residue. D genes are given only for firm matches. Where a row states a size, it is once, few, many or the class of an expanded clone; other rows omit it.

clone_size d_call j_call v_call cdr3_aa cdr3_nt
NA TRBD1 TRBJ2-7 TRBV9 CASSLGTGVRSYEQYF TGTGCCAGCAGCCTAGGGACAGGGGTTAGGTCCTACGAGCAGTACTTC
NA NA TRBJ1-5 TRBV2 CASSAGIVSNQPQHF TGTGCCAGCAGTGCCGGGATTGTTAGCAATCAGCCCCAGCATTTT
NA NA TRBJ1-1 TRBV7-9 CASSPPRALNTEAFF TGTGCCAGCAGCCCCCCCCGGGCGCTGAACACTGAAGCTTTCTTT
once TRBD1 TRBJ1-5 TRBV2 CASTLGDRAQHF TGTGCCAGCACCCTCGGGGACAGGGCCCAGCATTTT
few TRBD1 TRBJ2-1 TRBV13 CASSAEGQGLYNEQFF TGTGCCAGCAGCGCTGAGGGACAGGGCCTCTACAATGAGCAGTTCTTC
few NA TRBJ1-2 TRBV5-6 CASSLGAASYGYTF TGTGCCAGCAGCTTGGGGGCAGCAAGCTATGGCTACACCTTC
NA TRBD1 TRBJ2-3 TRBV7-9 CASSPGQGSTDTQYF TGTGCCAGCAGCCCAGGACAGGGGAGCACAGATACGCAGTATTTT
NA TRBD2 TRBJ2-1 TRBV19 CASSIVSGSSYNEQFF TGTGCCAGTAGTATAGTGAGCGGGAGCTCCTACAATGAGCAGTTCTTC
NA NA TRBJ1-5 TRBV2 CASSEGGGPSNQPQHF TGTGCCAGCAGTGAAGGGGGTGGGCCCAGCAATCAGCCCCAGCATTTT
NA TRBD2 TRBJ2-1 TRBV15 CATSNLGTSYLDEQFF TGTGCCACCAGCAACCTCGGGACTAGCTATTTGGATGAGCAGTTCTTC
NA NA TRBJ2-5 TRBV13 CASSLQRERQETQYF TGTGCCAGCAGCCTACAGAGAGAGAGACAAGAGACCCAGTACTTC
NA NA TRBJ1-1 TRBV5-1 CASSFQGEAFF TGCGCCAGCAGCTTCCAGGGAGAAGCTTTCTTT
NA NA TRBJ2-7 TRBV10-3 CAISESGTFSYEQYF TGTGCCATCAGTGAGTCGGGGACTTTTTCCTACGAGCAGTACTTC
NA NA TRBJ1-4 TRBV12-1 CASSVTGQEEEKLFF TGTGCCAGCAGCGTGACAGGGCAAGAGGAGGAAAAACTGTTTTTT
few NA TRBJ2-2 TRBV5-4 CARPPGELFF TGTGCCAGGCCCCCCGGGGAGCTGTTTTTT
NA NA TRBJ2-7 TRBV2 CASFRDNTYEQYF TGTGCCAGCTTCAGGGACAACACCTACGAGCAGTACTTC
NA NA TRBJ2-4 TRBV29-1 CSVVGAKNIQYF TGCAGCGTTGTTGGAGCCAAAAACATTCAGTACTTC
NA NA TRBJ1-2 TRBV13 CASRLGTANYGYTF TGTGCCAGCAGACTCGGGACCGCTAACTATGGCTACACCTTC
NA NA TRBJ2-3 TRBV9 CASSVGFSTDTDTQYF TGTGCCAGCAGCGTAGGGTTTAGCACTGACACAGATACGCAGTATTTT
NA NA TRBJ2-7 TRBV28 CASSPPPGLSEQYF TGTGCCAGCAGCCCTCCGCCCGGACTATCCGAGCAGTACTTC
NA NA TRBJ1-1 TRBV30 CAWKVAWDTEAFF TGTGCCTGGAAAGTCGCGTGGGACACTGAAGCTTTCTTT
few TRBD1 TRBJ1-3 TRBV9 CASSPRTGPISGNTIYF TGTGCCAGCAGCCCCAGGACAGGTCCGATTTCTGGAAACACCATATATTTT
NA NA TRBJ1-1 TRBV4-3 CASSQNSRGTEAFF TGCGCCAGCAGCCAAAACTCCCGGGGCACTGAAGCTTTCTTT
NA NA TRBJ1-1 TRBV11-1 CASSPQGSAEAFF TGTGCCAGCAGCCCTCAGGGATCCGCTGAAGCTTTCTTT
NA NA TRBJ1-2 TRBV6-6 CASSYSGEAGNYGYTF TGTGCCAGCAGTTACTCGGGTGAGGCGGGGAACTATGGCTACACCTTC
NA TRBD1 TRBJ1-1 TRBV30 CAWSPPRGTGGSEAFF TGTGCCTGGAGTCCCCCCAGAGGGACAGGGGGCAGTGAAGCTTTCTTT
NA TRBD1 TRBJ2-1 TRBV7-7 CASSVGQGAYNEQFF TGTGCTAGCAGCGTGGGACAGGGGGCTTACAATGAGCAGTTCTTC
NA TRBD2 TRBJ2-7 TRBV28 CASNAGLAGTRHEQYF TGTGCCAGCAACGCGGGACTAGCGGGAACCCGCCACGAGCAGTACTTC
NA TRBD1 TRBJ1-4 TRBV27 CASSFIRDRGLATNEKLFF TGTGCCAGCAGTTTTATCCGGGACAGGGGGCTTGCAACTAATGAAAAACTGTTTTTT
NA NA TRBJ2-3 TRBV7-9 CASSFYAQTDTQYF TGTGCCAGCAGCTTCTACGCACAAACAGATACGCAGTATTTT
NA TRBD2 TRBJ2-2 TRBV18 CASSTGLAGAGELFF TGTGCCAGCTCCACGGGACTAGCGGGAGCCGGGGAGCTGTTTTTT
NA NA TRBJ1-1 TRBV7-9 CASSFAEGAFF TGTGCCAGCAGCTTCGCAGAGGGAGCTTTCTTT
once NA TRBJ1-2 TRBV28 CASSVPQYGYTF TGTGCCAGCAGTGTACCGCAATATGGCTACACCTTC
NA NA TRBJ2-7 TRBV10-3 CAISESLSDEQYF TGTGCCATCAGTGAGTCTCTATCGGATGAGCAGTACTTC
NA NA TRBJ2-7 TRBV4-1 CASSQGTDRGEQYF TGCGCCAGCAGCCAAGGGACAGATCGGGGCGAGCAGTACTTC
NA NA TRBJ2-5 TRBV29-1 CSVDGPMEAQYF TGCAGCGTTGACGGTCCGATGGAGGCCCAGTACTTC